A single sample gave rise to the 21 T cell receptor beta chains below, sequenced in a study of STAT5B mutations in CD4+ large granular lymphocyte leukemia. This table comes from immunoSEQ multiplex PCR, and its TCRdb copy is limited to in-frame clones, with some not included. The repertoire holds 30,000 to 35,000 clones, roughly three quarters seen once, with approximately 2.7% in the top ten. What was sequenced was CD4+ T cells from blood buffy coats. These receptors were obtained from a human donor in good health.

The rearrangement links TRBV4-3 to TRBJ1-2, with D unclear. V was trimmed by 0 bases and J by 6 bases, leaving 11 bases between them. The CDR3 has 14 amino acids. CDR1 LGHNA and CDR2 YSLEER come from the germline V gene. CDR3: CASSQDRERDGYTF. CDR3 nucleotide sequence: TGCGCCAGCAGCCAAGACCGGGAAAGGGATGGCTACACCTTC.

The rearrangement links TRBV2 to TRBJ2-1; perhaps TRBD1 as D (7 bases). Trimming removed 5 bases from V and 2 bases from J, with 13 bases in between. Germline values: CDR1 SNHLY, CDR2 FYNNEI. The CDR3 runs 15 residues. The CDR3 nucleotides read TGTGCCAGCAGTCTGCAGGGGGGCGCCTACAATGAGCAGTTCTTC. This encodes CASSLQGGAYNEQFF.

V gene TRBV19 combines with J gene TRBJ2-7, with 12 bases that match TRBD2. CDR1 and CDR2 (germline): LNHDA, SQIVND (reference sequence). V trimming: 5 bases; J trimming: 9 bases; junction bases outside the gene matches: 14. CDR3 size: 16 residues. The CDR3: CASSPRTSGAFGGQYF. Here the CDR3 DNA reads TGTGCCAGTAGTCCGAGGACTAGCGGGGCCTTCGGCGGGCAGTACTTC.

This chain uses TRBV7-2 with TRBJ2-2; the match to TRBD1 covers 9 bases. The CDR3 sequence is 17 residues long. The germline V gene encodes CDR1 SGHTA and CDR2 FQGNSA. J was trimmed by 2 bases and V by 5 bases; bases with no gene match: 9. CDR3 region: CASSAIGQGINTGELFF. CDR3 coding DNA: TGTGCCAGCAGCGCTATAGGACAGGGGATAAACACCGGGGAGCTGTTTTTT. The full variable domain, in which reference TRBV7-2 and TRBJ2-2 provide the parts outside the CDR3, is GAGVSQSPSNKVTEKGKDVELRCDPISGHTALYWYRQSLGQGLEFLIYFQGNSAPDKSGLPSDRFSAERTGGSVSTLTIQRTQQEDSAVYLCASSAIGQGINTGELFFGEGSRLTVL.

The genes are TRBV7-8 and TRBJ1-2; no definite D call. Trimming removed 5 bases from V and 0 bases from J, with 10 bases in between. The CDR3 has 14 residues. The germline V gene encodes CDR1 SGHVS and CDR2 FQNEAQ. The CDR3 here is CASSLQQANYGYTF. The CDR3 nucleotides are TGTGCCAGCAGCCTACAGCAAGCTAACTATGGCTACACCTTC.

The chain carries TRBV5-1 and TRBJ2-5; no definite D call. V gave up 0 bases and J gave up 2 bases, with 5 bases separating them. Germline V lookup: CDR1 SGHRS, CDR2 YFSETQ. CDR3 length equals 13 residues. The CDR3 reads CASSLEGQETQYF. Here the CDR3 DNA reads TGCGCCAGCAGCTTGGAAGGTCAAGAGACCCAGTACTTC.

The genes are TRBV7-2 and TRBJ2-5, with 11 nucleotides matching TRBD2. The CDR3 sequence is 16 residues long. CDR1 SGHTA and CDR2 FQGNSA come from the germline V gene. V dropped 2 bases and J dropped 4; count of bases not matched to a gene: 6. The CDR3 DNA is TGTGCCAGCAGCTTATCACGGACTAGCGGGCGAGAGACCCAGTACTTC. Protein product: CASSLSRTSGRETQYF. Looking up the rest from reference TRBV7-2 and TRBJ2-5 gives the full variable domain: GAGVSQSPSNKVTEKGKDVELRCDPISGHTALYWYRQSLGQGLEFLIYFQGNSAPDKSGLPSDRFSAERTGGSVSTLTIQRTQQEDSAVYLCASSLSRTSGRETQYFGPGTRLLVL.

The chain employs TRBV4-3 and TRBJ2-7; TRBD1 is a possible D gene (6 bases). CDR3 length: 14 amino acids. Per the germline V gene, CDR1 is LGHNA and CDR2 is YSLEER. Trimming pared 0 bases from V and 5 bases from J, leaving 11 bases between. Written as DNA, the CDR3 is TGCGCCAGCAGCCAAGAGTGGGGGCCCAACGAGCAGTACTTC. Residues: CASSQEWGPNEQYF.

This sequence joins TRBV6-5 and TRBJ1-4; 7 bases agree with TRBD1. Germline CDR1 and CDR2: MNHEY and SVGAGI. V shed 6 bases and J 10 bases; nucleotides not matched to a gene: 14. The CDR3 loop spans 15 amino acids. CDR3 in amino acids: CASRSPGQARGKLFF. CDR3 bases: TGTGCCAGCAGGTCACCTGGACAGGCGCGGGGAAAACTGTTTTTT.

The V and J genes are TRBV7-2 and TRBJ2-7, with D tentatively TRBD1 or TRBD2 (7 bases each). Germline CDR1 and CDR2: SGHTA and FQGNSA. The CDR3 runs 16 residues. V shed 4 bases and J shed 1 base, with 17 bases lying between them. The CDR3 protein is CASSSGGERSSYEQYF. CDR3 coding DNA: TGTGCCAGCAGCTCAGGGGGGGAAAGGTCTTCCTACGAGCAGTACTTC.

The chain joins TRBV7-2 to TRBJ2-5; unclear D gene. Germline values: CDR1 SGHTA, CDR2 FQGNSA. V lost 5 bases, J lost 1 base, and 8 bases lay in between. The CDR3 extends over 13 amino acids. CDR3 amino acids: CASSAGPQETQYF. Written as DNA, the CDR3 is TGTGCCAGCAGCGCAGGACCCCAAGAGACCCAGTACTTC.

This clone has just a few counts. The chain links TRBV5-1 to TRBJ1-1, with 7 bases lining up with TRBD1. Per the germline V gene, CDR1 is SGHRS and CDR2 is YFSETQ. V lost 4 bases to trimming and J lost 4 bases; unmatched junction nucleotides: 7. The CDR3 spans 14 residues. The DNA for the CDR3 is TGCGCCAGCAGCAGAAACAGGGGAGCCACTGAAGCTTTCTTT. Amino acid sequence: CASSRNRGATEAFF. The whole variable domain, filled in from reference TRBV5-1 and TRBJ1-1, reads KAGVTQTPRYLIKTRGQQVTLSCSPISGHRSVSWYQQTPGQGLQFLFEYFSETQRNKGNFPGRFSGRQFSNSRSEMNVSTLELGDSALYLCASSRNRGATEAFFGQGTRLTVV.

This sequence joins TRBV25-1 and TRBJ2-1; 11 nucleotides align to TRBD2. The CDR3 runs 14 residues. Per germline, CDR1 MGHDK and CDR2 SYGVNS. V shed 8 bases, J shed 13 bases, and the junction held 13 bases outside the gene matches. The CDR3 protein is CASSTRLAGSFQFF. The CDR3 DNA follows: TGTGCCAGCTCCACCCGACTAGCGGGGAGCTTTCAGTTCTTC.

This clone was seen just once. The J gene is TRBJ2-1, the V gene TRBV9; TRBD2 agrees at 12 bases. Unmatched junction bases numbered 14, after V lost 1 base and J lost 9 bases. The CDR3 sequence is 18 residues long. Germline loops: CDR1 SGDLS, CDR2 YYNGEE. CDR3 coding DNA: TGTGCCAGCAGCGTAACCCCCTCACTAGCGGGGGGCCAGGGTGAGCAGTTCTTC. Translation: CASSVTPSLAGGQGEQFF.

This chain joins TRBV10-2 and TRBJ1-3, with no clear D. Germline values: CDR1 WSHSY, CDR2 SAAADI. V shed 3 bases and J shed 0 bases, with 9 bases lying between them. This CDR3 comprises 15 residues. The CDR3 coding sequence is TGCGCCAGCAGTGACATGCTGTACTCTGGAAACACCATATATTTT. Translation: CASSDMLYSGNTIYF.

This clone has more than one count but fewer than ten. CDR3 residues: CASSHVGGVNTEAFF. CDR3 coding DNA: TGCGCCAGCAGCCACGTGGGTGGGGTGAACACTGAAGCTTTCTTT. The chain uses TRBV4-3 and TRBJ1-1; unclear D gene. Germline V gives CDR1 LGHNA, CDR2 YSLEER. V was cut by 3 bases and J by 0 bases, with 11 bases left in between. The CDR3 spans 15 residues.

V usage is TRBV2 and J usage is TRBJ1-1, with TRBD1 matching over 11 bases. Germline V gene data show CDR1 as SNHLY and CDR2 as FYNNEI. V was pared by 8 bases and J by 7 bases, with 9 bases of the junction left unmatched. This CDR3 spans 14 amino acids. CDR3 loop: CASRPMGTGGEAFF. The DNA of the CDR3 is TGTGCCAGCCGCCCTATGGGGACAGGGGGTGAAGCTTTCTTT. Full variable domain (missing parts from reference TRBV2 and TRBJ1-1): EPEVTQTPSHQVTQMGQEVILRCVPISNHLYFYWYRQILGQKVEFLVSFYNNEISEKSEIFDDQFSVERPDGSNFTLKIRSTKLEDSAMYFCASRPMGTGGEAFFGQGTRLTVV.

V is TRBV5-6 and J is TRBJ2-7; no definite D call. Between the trimmed V and J ends, which lost 6 bases and 6 bases, there was a span of 22 bases. The CDR3 extends over 15 amino acids. Germline CDR1 is SGHDT and CDR2 is YYEEEE. DNA for the CDR3: TGTGCCAGCATGAAAGCTGCGCGTGGTCTCTCCGAGCAGTACTTC. Amino acid sequence: CASMKAARGLSEQYF. The variable domain in full, with the rest retrieved from reference TRBV5-6 and TRBJ2-7, is DAGVTQSPTHLIKTRGQQVTLRCSPKSGHDTVSWYQQALGQGPQFIFQYYEEEERQRGNFPDRFSGHQFPNYSSELNVNALLLGDSALYLCASMKAARGLSEQYFGPGTRLTVT.

The chain carries TRBV30 and TRBJ2-5; D is possibly TRBD1 or TRBD2 (5 bases each). V was cut by 2 bases and J by 5 bases, with 18 bases left in between. Germline-derived CDR1 and CDR2 are GTSNPN and SVGIG (reference sequence). There are 15 residues in the CDR3. The CDR3 DNA reads TGTGCCTGGAGTCGTTTTGGGGGTGTCGGGGAGACCCAGTACTTC. It codes for CAWSRFGGVGETQYF.

The rearrangement joins TRBV4-3 to TRBJ2-3, with TRBD2 matching 7 bases. Germline CDR1 reads LGHNA; CDR2 reads YSLEER. J lost 6 bases, V lost 0 bases, and 15 bases had no gene match. The CDR3 has 18 amino acids. CDR3 in DNA: TGCGCCAGCAGCCAAGATCGGGTGGGGCTTGGGGGGGTGGATACGCAGTATTTT. Residues: CASSQDRVGLGGVDTQYF.

This clone was counted only a few times. The V and J genes are TRBV29-1 and TRBJ1-2; D is ambiguous. This CDR3 region has 12 residues. Germline CDR1 is SQVTM and CDR2 is ANQGSEA. V was pared by 7 bases and J by 6 bases, with 15 bases between. Here the CDR3 reads CSAPSASDGYTF. CDR3 in DNA: TGCAGCGCCCCTTCTGCTTCGGATGGCTACACCTTC.